These T cell receptor beta chains were read from a single sample in a study of cytomegalovirus exposure and HLA in healthy donors. The protocol was immunoSEQ multiplex PCR, while the TCRdb copy is restricted to in-frame clones and leaves out a portion. The sample contains about 190,000 clones, roughly four fifths of which appear only once. The sequenced sample was PBMCs. The source of these receptors is a woman younger than 45 in good health and CMV-seropositive. The CDR3 runs from the conserved cysteine through the conserved F or W. A D gene is named only where the DNA matches it firmly. Clone size is given for some rows only: seen once, a few or many times, or a class if the clone is expanded.

v_call	d_call	j_call	clone_size	cdr3_aa	cdr3_nt
TRBV7-9	-	TRBJ2-3	once	CASSLVQGSTDTQYF	TGTGCCAGCAGCTTAGTCCAGGGATCCACAGATACGCAGTATTTT
TRBV27	-	TRBJ1-4	-	CASSSLGGHEYEKLFF	TGTGCCAGCAGTTCCTTGGGGGGTCACGAGTATGAAAAACTGTTTTTT
TRBV27	TRBD2	TRBJ2-7	-	CASTPSGRGGEQYF	TGTGCCAGCACTCCTAGCGGGAGAGGCGGCGAGCAGTACTTC
TRBV6-1	TRBD2	TRBJ2-1	-	CASSATSGSSYNEQFF	TGTGCCAGCAGTGCTACTAGCGGGAGCTCCTACAATGAGCAGTTCTTC
TRBV14	-	TRBJ2-7	-	CASSQDTSWGYEQYF	TGTGCCAGCAGCCAAGATACTAGCTGGGGCTACGAGCAGTACTTC
TRBV2	TRBD1	TRBJ2-3	-	CASSKTGVGADTQYF	TGTGCCAGCAGTAAGACAGGGGTAGGAGCAGATACGCAGTATTTT
TRBV13	-	TRBJ2-1	-	CASSPEERVSEQFF	TGTGCCAGCAGCCCGGAGGAGCGGGTTAGTGAGCAGTTCTTC
TRBV7-9	TRBD1	TRBJ2-1	-	CASSYRDSNEQFF	TGTGCCAGCAGCTACCGGGACAGCAATGAGCAGTTCTTC
TRBV28	TRBD2	TRBJ2-2	-	CASSLGQRERTGELFF	TGTGCCAGCAGTTTAGGGCAGCGGGAGAGGACCGGGGAGCTGTTTTTT
TRBV7-6	TRBD2	TRBJ2-2	-	CASSSSSGGSSGELFF	TGTGCCAGCAGCTCTTCTAGCGGAGGGAGTAGCGGGGAGCTGTTTTTT
TRBV6-1	TRBD1	TRBJ2-7	few	CASRGQGAYEQYF	TGTGCCAGCAGGGGACAGGGGGCCTACGAGCAGTACTTC
TRBV7-9	TRBD2	TRBJ2-7	few	CASSPRASGLADYEQYF	TGTGCCAGCAGCCCGAGAGCTAGCGGTCTGGCGGACTACGAGCAGTACTTC
TRBV28	-	TRBJ1-1	few	CASARGGPNTEAFF	TGTGCCAGTGCGCGGGGGGGGCCGAACACTGAAGCTTTCTTT